This TCR beta chain was found in a study of T cell changes during pregnancy in multiple sclerosis. Losses at the gene ends were 4 bases for V and 1 base for J; bases not matched to a gene: 7. There are 17 residues in the CDR3. Germline loops: CDR1 LNHDA, CDR2 SQIVND (reference sequence). Repertoires were generated with immunoSEQ multiplex PCR, while TCRdb's copy carries only in-frame clones and drops some. The profile shows some 22,000 clones, 70% to 90% of them singletons. The TCR originated in a female donor in good health, enrolled as a control in a pregnancy study. The V call is TRBV19, the J call TRBJ2-7, with TRBD2 matching over 13 bases. Material: CD4+ T cells from peripheral blood mononuclear cells, obtained in the second trimester of pregnancy. The CDR3 loop is CASSSRTSGSASYEQYF. In DNA form, the CDR3 reads TGTGCCAGTAGTAGCAGGACTAGCGGGAGTGCTTCCTACGAGCAGTACTTC.